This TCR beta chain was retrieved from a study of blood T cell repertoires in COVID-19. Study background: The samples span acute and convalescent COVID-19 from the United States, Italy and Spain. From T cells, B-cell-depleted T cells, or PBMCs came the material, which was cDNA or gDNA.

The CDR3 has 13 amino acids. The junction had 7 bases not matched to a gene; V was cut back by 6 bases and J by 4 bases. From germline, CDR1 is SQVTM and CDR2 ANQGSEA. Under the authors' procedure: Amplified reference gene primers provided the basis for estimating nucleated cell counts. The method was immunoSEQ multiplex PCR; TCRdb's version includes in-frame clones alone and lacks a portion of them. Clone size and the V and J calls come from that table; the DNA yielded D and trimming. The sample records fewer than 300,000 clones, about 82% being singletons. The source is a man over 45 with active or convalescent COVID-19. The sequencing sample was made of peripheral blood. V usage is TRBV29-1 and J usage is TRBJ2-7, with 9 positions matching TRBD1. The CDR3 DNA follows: TGCAGCGTCGTAGGACAGGGGAGGTACGAGCAGTACTTC. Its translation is CSVVGQGRYEQYF.